The T cell receptor beta chain described here comes from a study of T-cell reconstitution after alpha-beta-depleted transplantation in children. Whole-study results and caveats: High day-60 TCRbeta diversity in some patients came from surviving recipient T cells and thymic progenitors.

For this clonotype: Its specificity is not known.

The CDR3 has 14 residues. Trimming removed 2 bases at V and 4 bases at J, with 11 bases between. Germline lookup yields CDR1 LNHDA and CDR2 SQIVND (reference sequence). The TCRbeta library incorporated unique molecular identifiers. TCRdb re-derived calls from the PCR reads in MiXCR, one entry per CDR3 protein. The sample consists of about a million distinct CDR3 sequences, less than 30% of them appearing once. The input for sequencing was PBMCs, mostly from graft donor cells, taken 360 days after TCRalphabeta/CD19-depleted stem cell transplant. The source is a boy in the first two years of life who had a stem cell transplant for SCID, so the T cells may come from the graft donor. This chain links TRBV19 with TRBJ1-1; TRBD1 might be the D (5 bases). CDR3 in DNA: TGTGCCAGTAGTATATCTTCAGGGACCACTGAAGCTTTCTTT. Its protein is CASSISSGTTEAFF.